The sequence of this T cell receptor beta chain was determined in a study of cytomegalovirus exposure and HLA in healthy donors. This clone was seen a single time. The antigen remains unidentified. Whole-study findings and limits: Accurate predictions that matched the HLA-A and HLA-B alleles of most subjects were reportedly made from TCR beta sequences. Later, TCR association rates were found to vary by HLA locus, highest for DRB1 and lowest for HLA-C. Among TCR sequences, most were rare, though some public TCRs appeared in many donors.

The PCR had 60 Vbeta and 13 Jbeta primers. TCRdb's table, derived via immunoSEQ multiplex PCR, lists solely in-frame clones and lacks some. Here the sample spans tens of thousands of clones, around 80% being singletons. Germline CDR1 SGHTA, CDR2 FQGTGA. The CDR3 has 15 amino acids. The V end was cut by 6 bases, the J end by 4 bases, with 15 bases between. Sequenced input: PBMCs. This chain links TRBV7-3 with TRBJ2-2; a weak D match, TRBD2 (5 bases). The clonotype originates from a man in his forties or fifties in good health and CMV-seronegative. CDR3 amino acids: CASSLNTRGTGELFF. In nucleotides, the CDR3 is TGTGCCAGCAGTCTCAATACCCGGGGCACCGGGGAGCTGTTTTTT.